One sample yielded the 9 T cell receptor beta chains listed below, sequenced in a study of monozygotic twins with inflammatory bowel disease. TCRdb derives one entry per CDR3 protein from the 5' RACE reads, leaving out DNA. This sample's table reports about 110,000 distinct CDR3 sequences. Material for sequencing was blood. The receptor set was obtained from a human donor with ulcerative colitis or Crohn's disease, or a healthy co-twin of an affected twin (not recorded which).

The chain links TRBV2 to TRBJ1-1; checking the TCRdb D call of TRBD1 is not possible without DNA. CDR1 and CDR2 (germline): SNHLY, FYNNEI. There are 15 residues in the CDR3. CDR3 sequence reads: CASSEARGEGTEAFF.

This chain connects TRBV6-4 to TRBJ2-2; checking the TCRdb D call of TRBD2 is not possible without DNA. This CDR3 region has 15 residues. Germline V gene sequence: CDR1 MRHNA, CDR2 SNTAGT. CDR3 sequence: CATPPSPNYTGELFF.

The CDR3 loop is CASSTLAGTTDTQYF. J is TRBJ2-3 and V is TRBV7-3; TCRdb selects TRBD2, and the lack of DNA leaves this call unchecked. The length of the CDR3 is 15 residues. Germline values: CDR1 SGHTA, CDR2 FQGTGA. The complete variable domain, with remaining parts taken from reference TRBV7-3 and TRBJ2-3, reads GAGVSQTPSNKVTEKGKYVELRCDPISGHTALYWYRQSLGQGPEFLIYFQGTGAADDSGLPNDRFFAVRPEGSVSTLKIQRTERGDSAVYLCASSTLAGTTDTQYFGPGTRLTVL.

V and J are TRBV5-1 and TRBJ2-1; TCRdb returns TRBD2, unconfirmable since there is no DNA. Germline V lookup: CDR1 SGHRS, CDR2 YFSETQ. This CDR3 is built from 15 residues. The CDR3 protein is CASSWTSGPNNEQFF. Full variable domain (missing parts from reference TRBV5-1 and TRBJ2-1): KAGVTQTPRYLIKTRGQQVTLSCSPISGHRSVSWYQQTPGQGLQFLFEYFSETQRNKGNFPGRFSGRQFSNSRSEMNVSTLELGDSALYLCASSWTSGPNNEQFFGPGTRLTVL.

The chain combines TRBV5-1 with TRBJ2-2; as DNA is missing, the TRBD1 call by TCRdb cannot be tested. CDR1 and CDR2 (germline): SGHRS, YFSETQ. The CDR3 is made up of 13 amino acids. CDR3 region: CASQGRGTGELFF. The full variable domain, its missing parts supplied by reference TRBV5-1 and TRBJ2-2, is KAGVTQTPRYLIKTRGQQVTLSCSPISGHRSVSWYQQTPGQGLQFLFEYFSETQRNKGNFPGRFSGRQFSNSRSEMNVSTLELGDSALYLCASQGRGTGELFFGEGSRLTVL.

This rearrangement joins TRBV3-1 to TRBJ1-2; TCRdb gives TRBD1 as the D gene, but with no DNA this cannot be confirmed. The length of the CDR3 is 17 residues. In germline, CDR1 is LGHDT, CDR2 YNNKEL (reference sequence). The CDR3 protein is CASSLKSRQSTNYGYTF.

CDR3 region: CSAATGSHSGANVLTF. V gene TRBV20-1 combines with J gene TRBJ2-6; there is no DNA to check the TCRdb D call of TRBD1. The CDR3 has 16 residues. Germline V gives CDR1 DFQATT, CDR2 SNEGSKA (reference sequence).

The chain recombines TRBV18 with TRBJ2-3; the TCRdb D gene call, TRBD1, has no DNA to confirm it. The CDR3 contains 14 residues. Germline V gives CDR1 KGHSH, CDR2 LQKENI. The CDR3 protein is CASSGQAITDTQYF.

This rearrangement joins TRBV7-8 to TRBJ2-3; the D call of TRBD2 rests on TCRdb alone, since no DNA is present to check it. The germline gives CDR1 SGHVS, CDR2 FQNEAQ. This CDR3 spans 16 amino acids. CDR3 amino acids: CASSTGTSGRTDTQYF.